The 9 T cell receptor beta chains below all came from one sample that was sequenced in a study of blood T cell repertoires in COVID-19. Data came from immunoSEQ multiplex PCR; TCRdb stores just in-frame clones and leaves some out. The data hold around 230,000 clones, with 75% to 90% observed a single time. The specimen was peripheral blood. Every receptor here comes from a middle-aged man with acute or convalescent COVID-19.

The CDR3: CASSLAIAISVGEQFF. The CDR3, as DNA: TGTGCCAGCAGCTTAGCAATCGCAATTAGCGTAGGAGAGCAGTTCTTC. V is TRBV7-2 and J is TRBJ2-1; D might be TRBD2 (5 bases). The CDR3 is 16 amino acids. V lost 0 bases, J lost 10 bases, and 19 bases lay in between. Germline V lookup: CDR1 SGHTA, CDR2 FQGNSA.

V gene TRBV7-9 combines with J gene TRBJ1-2; maybe TRBD1 (5 bases). The CDR3 runs 14 residues. Trimming pared 2 bases from V and 4 bases from J, leaving 11 bases between. The germline gives CDR1 SEHNR, CDR2 FQNEAQ (reference sequence). In DNA, the CDR3 is TGTGCCAGCAGCTTAAAGGGGATCCCCTATGGCTACACCTTC. It translates to CASSLKGIPYGYTF.

The chain joins TRBV7-8 to TRBJ2-7; 8 bases align to TRBD1. Losses at the gene ends were 0 bases for V and 5 bases for J; bases not matched to a gene: 3. This CDR3 has 14 residues. Germline V CDR1 and CDR2: SGHVS, FQNEAQ. The chain's CDR3 is CASSLAAGGDEQYF. In DNA form, the CDR3 reads TGTGCCAGCAGCTTAGCCGCAGGGGGCGACGAGCAGTACTTC.

This chain connects TRBV19 to TRBJ1-2; 10 nucleotides agree with TRBD1. This CDR3 has 20 amino acids. The germline gives CDR1 LNHDA, CDR2 SQIVND (reference sequence). The trim removed 7 bases at V and 2 bases at J, leaving 22 bases unmatched. The CDR3 protein is CASTPGLAEGQGDLNYGYTF. For the CDR3, the DNA is TGTGCCAGTACCCCGGGCCTCGCGGAAGGACAGGGGGATTTGAACTATGGCTACACCTTC.

V and J are TRBV3-1 (or the pseudogene TRBV3-2) and TRBJ1-2; D remains ambiguous. This CDR3 contains 17 residues. The V and J ends lost 1 base and 8 bases respectively, with 23 bases between them. Germline-derived CDR1 and CDR2 are LGHDT and YNNKEL (reference sequence). The DNA for the CDR3 is TGTGCCAGCAGCCAAGTATTCGTCGGACCGGGAGGAGGGGGCTACACCTTC. It is translated as CASSQVFVGPGGGGYTF.

This sequence joins TRBV28 and TRBJ1-6; D is ambiguous. From germline, CDR1 is MDHEN and CDR2 SYDVKM. With 5 bases removed from V and 7 bases from J, the gap between germline ends came to 6 bases. This CDR3 is 12 amino acids long. The chain's CDR3 is CASSLLNSPLHF. CDR3 DNA sequence: TGTGCCAGCAGTCTACTCAATTCACCCCTCCACTTT.

The chain couples TRBV29-1 to TRBJ1-1; tentative D call: TRBD1 (5 bases). V dropped 4 bases and J dropped 4 bases, with 16 bases sitting between them. The CDR3 contains 14 residues. Germline CDR1 is SQVTM and CDR2 is ANQGSEA. The DNA of the CDR3 is TGCAGCGTTGGTATCGCGGGGGATGTCACTGAAGCTTTCTTT. This encodes CSVGIAGDVTEAFF.

This clone has only a few counts. The genes are TRBV11-2 and TRBJ2-1, with 12 positions matching TRBD2. Germline loops: CDR1 SGHAT, CDR2 FQNNGV. The length of the CDR3 is 15 residues. Trimming cost V 1 base and J 10 bases; bases outside gene matches: 5. CDR3 residues: CASSLGLAGDGEQFF. The CDR3 coding sequence is TGTGCCAGCAGCTTAGGACTAGCGGGAGATGGCGAGCAGTTCTTC.

The V and J genes are TRBV24-1 and TRBJ1-5, with 7 bases matching TRBD1. The CDR3 is made up of 12 amino acids. Trimming removed 6 bases from V and 5 bases from J; junction bases left unmatched: 0. Germline CDR1 KGHDR, CDR2 SFDVKD. The CDR3 here is CATSTGDQPQHF. CDR3 sequence (DNA): TGTGCCACCAGTACAGGGGATCAGCCCCAGCATTTT.